This T cell receptor beta chain originates from a study of T cell responses to AZD1222 COVID-19 vaccine. Profiled with immunoSEQ multiplex PCR; TCRdb holds only in-frame clones, not every one. The sample contains about 120,000 clones, 75% to 90% of which appear only once. This clone appeared a few times. V trimming: 8 bases; J trimming: 5 bases; junction bases outside the gene matches: 12. Germline CDR1 reads ENHRY; CDR2 reads SYGVKD. This CDR3 has 17 amino acids. The starting material was peripheral blood, obtained 28 days after the second AZD1222 dose. The chain is built from TRBV10-3 and TRBJ2-1; 13 positions match TRBD2. The sequence was obtained from an adult who received the AZD1222 COVID-19 vaccine. The CDR3, as DNA: TGTGCCATCCGGGACCGACTAGCGGGGGGATCCGACAATGAGCAGTTCTTC. Translating gives CAIRDRLAGGSDNEQFF.